Here is one TCR beta chain with its context. Its antigen is undetermined. The record originates from a study of Graves' ophthalmopathy and Graves' hyperthyroidism. General study findings and limits: Most clonotypes expanded in thyroid above 0.001 frequency were present in blood too.

The CDR3 totals 14 residues. Per germline, CDR1 MDHEN and CDR2 SYDVKM. With 3 bases clipped from V and 2 bases from J, the junction kept 2 bases outside the gene matches. The sequenced template was RNA, covering the TCR beta CDR3 region. Investigators did first-round RT-PCR with HTBI primers, then second-round multiplex PCR. TCRdb reprocessed the multiplex PCR reads via MiXCR and lists one record per CDR3 protein. The profile shows about 240,000 distinct CDR3 sequences, about 46% of them singletons. Sequencing was done on a sample of peripheral blood. This TCR was recovered from an adult man with Graves' ophthalmopathy. V and J are TRBV28 and TRBJ2-7; 9 bases fit TRBD2. For the CDR3, the DNA is TGTGCCAGCAGTTTGGCGGGAGGGACCTACGAGCAGTACTTC. Translated, it gives CASSLAGGTYEQYF.